This TCR beta chain was profiled in a study of blood T cell repertoires in COVID-19 (TCRdb year 2020). Turning to the overall study: Samples covering the acute and convalescent phases of COVID-19 were provided by collaborators in the United States, Italy and Spain. The material from the prospective study consisted of cDNA or gDNA derived from T cells, B-cell-depleted T cells, or PBMCs. A de-identified subject ID, COVID-19 status, age in years and sex were almost always included in the sample metadata. The samples were drawn from the first 160 participants of the ongoing ImmuneRACE study and from 1,254 subjects provided by 6 global collaborators. HLA class I and class II types, where available, came from metadata supplied by the sample provider rather than from assay-based typing. A freely available public database, intended as a resource for researchers studying the immune response to SARS-CoV-2, is where the repertoires were released. The dataset comprised deeply sampled blood TCRbeta repertoires from subjects exposed to, actively infected with, or recovered from COVID-19.

In its sample, this clone was seen once. Its specific antigen is unknown. No base quality information exists; no much larger clone differs at one position. One collaborating source in Seattle enrolled patients during active infection and followed them longitudinally through the course of disease. Collaborating institutions collected whole blood in K2EDTA tubes following their own protocols. For TCRbeta analysis, collaborators shipped samples as frozen whole blood, isolated PBMCs, or DNA extracted from either of those sample types. TCRbeta CDR3 regions were amplified from genomic DNA by means of the immunoSEQ Assay, a bias-controlled multiplex PCR. Per the source publication's procedure: The number of nucleated cells in each sample was estimated by amplification of reference gene primers within the assay. To quantify the absolute abundance of each unique TCRbeta CDR3 rearrangement, sequence reads were collapsed and filtered. For each sample, productive Simpson clonality was calculated as the square root of Simpson's diversity index across productive rearrangements. As stored in TCRdb, this immuneACCESS dataset retains in-frame rearrangements with V and J assigned. A fraction of the clones does not appear; measured against another copy, unresolved V genes explain less than half of the discrepancy, and the remainder lacks a known reason. V, J and clone size are taken as reported in that table, and D and trimming were inferred from the DNA itself. Here the sample has over 150,000 clones; 88% occur a single time. The top ten constitute roughly a sixth of the sample.

Broad study findings and their caveats: Clinical and demographic metadata were provided uncurated, with the amount varying by source and participant.

V and J lose 7 bases and 5 bases, and a span of 18 bases separates them. The germline V gene yields SGHVS for CDR1 and FQNEAQ for CDR2. From its cysteine to its phenylalanine, the CDR3 spans 14 amino acids. Just CDR3 DNA is preserved here, 42 bases in frame from base 1. What was sequenced was peripheral blood. The clonotype was recovered from a man aged 50 or older with COVID-19, enrolled during active disease. The chain employs TRBV7-8 and TRBJ2-7; a weak D assignment points to TRBD2 (6 bases agree). The nucleotide sequence reads as follows: TGTGCCAGCACCGTGGGGCGGGGTAACAACGAGCAGTACTTC. Its product reads: CASTVGRGNNEQYF.